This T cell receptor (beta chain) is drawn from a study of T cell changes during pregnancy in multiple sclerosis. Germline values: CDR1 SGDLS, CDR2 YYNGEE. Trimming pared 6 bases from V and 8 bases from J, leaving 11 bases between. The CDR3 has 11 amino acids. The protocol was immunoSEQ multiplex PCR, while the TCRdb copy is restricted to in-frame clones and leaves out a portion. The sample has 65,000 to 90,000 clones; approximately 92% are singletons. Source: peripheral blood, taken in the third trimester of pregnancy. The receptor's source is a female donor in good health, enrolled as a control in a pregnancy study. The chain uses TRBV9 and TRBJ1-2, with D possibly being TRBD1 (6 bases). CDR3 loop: CASTTGNGYTF. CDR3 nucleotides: TGTGCCAGCACCACAGGGAACGGCTACACCTTC.